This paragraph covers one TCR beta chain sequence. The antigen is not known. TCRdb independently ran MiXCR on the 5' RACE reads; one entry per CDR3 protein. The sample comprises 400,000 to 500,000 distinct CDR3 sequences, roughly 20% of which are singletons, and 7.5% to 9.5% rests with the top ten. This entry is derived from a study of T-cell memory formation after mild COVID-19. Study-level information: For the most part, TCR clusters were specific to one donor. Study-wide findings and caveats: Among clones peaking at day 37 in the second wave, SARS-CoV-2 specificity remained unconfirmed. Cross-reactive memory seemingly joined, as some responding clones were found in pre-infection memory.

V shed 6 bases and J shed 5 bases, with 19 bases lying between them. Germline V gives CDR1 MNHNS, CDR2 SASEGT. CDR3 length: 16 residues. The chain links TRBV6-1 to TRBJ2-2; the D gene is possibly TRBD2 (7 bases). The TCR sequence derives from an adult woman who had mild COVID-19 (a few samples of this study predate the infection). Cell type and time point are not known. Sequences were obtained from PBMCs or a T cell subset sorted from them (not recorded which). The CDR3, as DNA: TGTGCCAGCAGGATAGCGAGGGGGGGCCCGACCGGGGAGCTGTTTTTT. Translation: CASRIARGGPTGELFF.